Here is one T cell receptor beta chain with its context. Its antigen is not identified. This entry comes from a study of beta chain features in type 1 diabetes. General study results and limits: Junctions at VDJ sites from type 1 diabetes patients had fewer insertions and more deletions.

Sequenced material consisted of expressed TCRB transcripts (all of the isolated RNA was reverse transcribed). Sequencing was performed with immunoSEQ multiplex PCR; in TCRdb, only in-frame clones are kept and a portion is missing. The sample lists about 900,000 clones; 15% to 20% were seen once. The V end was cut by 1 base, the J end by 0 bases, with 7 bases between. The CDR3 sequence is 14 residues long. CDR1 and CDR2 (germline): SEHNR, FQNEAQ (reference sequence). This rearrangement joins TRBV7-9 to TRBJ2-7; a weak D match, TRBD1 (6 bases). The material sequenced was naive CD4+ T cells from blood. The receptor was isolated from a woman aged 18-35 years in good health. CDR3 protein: CASSLGGLSYEQYF. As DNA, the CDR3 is TGTGCCAGCAGCTTAGGGGGGCTCTCCTACGAGCAGTACTTC.